The 21 T cell receptor beta chains below were found in one sample sequenced in a study of technical replicates of blood from a few donors. Measured with immunoSEQ multiplex PCR; TCRdb has only the in-frame clones, and not every one. The table shows roughly 92,000 clones, with 95% occurring only once. The sample was T cells isolated from PBMCs. The receptor source for this set is a human donor in good health.

The genes are TRBV30 and TRBJ1-1; 7 bases map to TRBD1. Germline V CDR1 and CDR2: GTSNPN, SVGIG (reference sequence). This CDR3 is 16 amino acids long. The V gene end was trimmed by 1 base and the J gene end by 6 bases; junction bases not matched to a gene: 14. The CDR3 DNA reads TGTGCCTGGAGTGCACACAGGGGTTTATATTGGCCTGAAGCTTTCTTT. Translated: CAWSAHRGLYWPEAFF.

This chain connects TRBV5-8 to TRBJ2-2; 10 nucleotides line up with TRBD1. The CDR3 extends over 16 amino acids. Germline CDR1 is SGHTS and CDR2 is YDEGEE. The V segment lost 4 bases and the J segment 4 bases; nucleotides outside the gene matches: 7. CDR3 bases: TGTGCCAGCAGCCCAAGGGGACAGGGGATCACCGGGGAGCTGTTTTTT. This codes for CASSPRGQGITGELFF.

The chain is built from TRBV9 and TRBJ2-3; the D gene is possibly TRBD1 (7 bases). This CDR3 contains 21 residues. The germline V gene has CDR1 SGDLS and CDR2 YYNGEE. Trimming stripped 3 bases from V and 0 bases from J, with 29 bases between. The CDR3 nucleotides read TGTGCCAGCAGCGCCGACCCCGGACAGGATGGACCGGGACTCAGCACAGATACGCAGTATTTT. Translated: CASSADPGQDGPGLSTDTQYF.

This clone showed up just once. The CDR3 sequence: CASSPGGNEQFF. In DNA form, the CDR3 reads TGTGCCAGCAGCCCGGGGGGGAATGAGCAGTTCTTC. J is TRBJ2-1 and V is TRBV7-2; 8 positions agree with TRBD2. This CDR3 is 12 amino acids long. V shed 5 bases, J shed 7 bases, and the junction held 1 base outside the gene matches. Per the germline V gene, CDR1 is SGHTA and CDR2 is FQGNSA.

V is TRBV6-6 and J is TRBJ1-3; D uncertain. This CDR3 spans 11 amino acids. The V and J ends lost 0 bases and 8 bases respectively, with 2 bases between them. Germline V gene sequence: CDR1 MNHNY, CDR2 SVGAGI (reference sequence). CDR3 DNA: TGTGCCAGCAGTTACTCCGACACCATATATTTT. This gives the protein CASSYSDTIYF.

The chain employs TRBV5-6 and TRBJ2-5; 8 bases map to TRBD2. The CDR3 is 14 amino acids. J gave up 7 bases and V 6 bases, and 11 bases lay outside the gene matches. In germline, CDR1 is SGHDT, CDR2 YYEEEE. The CDR3 DNA is TGTGCCAGCATTTGGTCGGGAGGGCTTGGGACCCAGTACTTC. This codes for CASIWSGGLGTQYF.

This clone was detected once. The V gene is TRBV6-5, the J gene TRBJ1-1; D is unresolved. This CDR3 region has 11 residues. Germline-derived CDR1 and CDR2 are MNHEY and SVGAGI. Trimming stripped 2 bases from V and 8 bases from J, with 6 bases between. The CDR3 here is CASSYGIEAFF. The CDR3 bases are TGTGCCAGCAGTTACGGCATAGAAGCTTTCTTT.

This rearrangement joins TRBV9 to TRBJ2-3; D may be TRBD1 (5 bases). CDR3 length: 15 amino acids. From germline, CDR1 is SGDLS and CDR2 YYNGEE. The V end was cut by 0 bases, the J end by 2 bases, with 10 bases between. The CDR3 loop reads CASSVAPRVTDTQYF. CDR3 DNA: TGTGCCAGCAGCGTAGCTCCCAGGGTCACAGATACGCAGTATTTT.

This chain uses TRBV4-2 with TRBJ2-1; 12 positions agree with TRBD1. The V and J ends lost 1 base and 5 bases, in that order; junction bases with no gene match: 6. Germline CDR1 reads LGHNA; CDR2 reads YNFKEQ. The CDR3 covers 17 residues. The CDR3: CASSQVGTGGLNNEQFF. In DNA, the CDR3 is TGTGCCAGCAGCCAAGTGGGGACAGGGGGCCTAAACAATGAGCAGTTCTTC.

V is TRBV5-6 and J is TRBJ1-2, with D perhaps TRBD1 (6 bases). V lost 4 bases and J lost 1, with 17 bases in between. The CDR3 loop spans 16 amino acids. CDR1 is SGHDT, CDR2 YYEEEE, per germline. The CDR3 reads CASSNQQGVLNYGYTF. CDR3 coding DNA: TGTGCCAGCAGCAATCAACAGGGCGTCCTTAACTATGGCTACACCTTC.

This chain links TRBV27 with TRBJ2-2, with 8 nucleotides matching TRBD2. The J segment lost 4 bases and the V segment lost 5 bases, leaving 6 bases of the junction unmatched. The V gene's germline CDR1 is MNHEY and CDR2 SMNVEV (reference sequence). The length of the CDR3 is 15 residues. CDR3 DNA: TGTGCCAGCAGTACCCGGACTAGCTCCACCGGGGAGCTGTTTTTT. This translates into CASSTRTSSTGELFF.

In DNA, the CDR3 is TGTGCCAGCAGTGAGCCGAGGATAGGGGCACCTAGCAATCAGCCCCAGCATTTT. Translated: CASSEPRIGAPSNQPQHF. The chain carries TRBV6-4 and TRBJ1-5, with D possibly TRBD1 on 5 matching bases. The CDR3 has 18 residues. Germline CDR1 and CDR2: MRHNA and SNTAGT. V lost 3 bases and J lost 0, with 18 bases in between.

This rearrangement joins TRBV25-1 to TRBJ1-6, with TRBD1 as a possible D gene (6 bases). Trimming removed 5 bases from V and 9 bases from J, with 11 bases in between. CDR3 size: 13 residues. The germline V gene encodes CDR1 MGHDK and CDR2 SYGVNS. The CDR3 loop is CASSQTGASPLHF. The CDR3 DNA reads as TGTGCCAGCAGTCAGACAGGCGCTTCACCCCTCCACTTT.

This chain connects TRBV19 to TRBJ1-5, with D maybe TRBD1 (5 bases). The germline V gene encodes CDR1 LNHDA and CDR2 SQIVND (reference sequence). The CDR3 contains 17 residues. V was cut by 2 bases and J by 0 bases, with 14 bases left in between. DNA of the CDR3: TGTGCCAGTAGTATATCGTTGGACACTTATAGCAATCAGCCCCAGCATTTT. This sequence encodes CASSISLDTYSNQPQHF.

The V and J genes are TRBV11-3 and TRBJ1-1, with unresolved D. Germline V CDR1 and CDR2: SGHNT, YENEEA. This CDR3 region has 13 residues. V shed 3 bases and J shed 4 bases, with 9 bases lying between them. CDR3 region: CASSFVSVTEAFF. CDR3 DNA sequence: TGTGCCAGCAGCTTCGTGTCGGTCACTGAAGCTTTCTTT.

This chain links TRBV5-1 with TRBJ2-1, with unresolved D. The ends were cut back, 6 bases at V and 0 bases at J, with 16 bases in the middle. CDR1 is SGHRS and CDR2 is YFSETQ in the germline V gene. This CDR3 comprises 16 residues. The CDR3 protein is CASTLVGPSSYNEQFF. CDR3 DNA sequence: TGCGCCAGCACCCTAGTTGGTCCGAGCTCCTACAATGAGCAGTTCTTC.

This clone has a single count. The V and J genes are TRBV4-2 and TRBJ1-1; tentative D call: TRBD1 (5 bases). This CDR3 contains 18 residues. Looked up from germline, CDR1 is LGHNA and CDR2 is YNFKEQ. V gave up 0 bases and J gave up 5 bases, with 22 bases separating them. The CDR3 DNA reads as TGTGCCAGCAGCCAAGAGGGATTTGGGGGGGGAGGAAGAACTGAAGCTTTCTTT. This sequence encodes CASSQEGFGGGGRTEAFF.

A single count supports this clone. The chain employs TRBV6-5 and TRBJ2-7; 11 bases match TRBD1. After removal of 7 bases from V and 5 bases from J, the junction contained 10 bases not matched to a gene. The CDR3 consists of 15 residues. CDR1 is MNHEY and CDR2 is SVGAGI in the germline V gene. In nucleotides, the CDR3 is TGTGCCAGCACCGGCCGGGACAGGGGGAAAGACGAGCAGTACTTC. This translates into CASTGRDRGKDEQYF.

The rearrangement uses TRBV7-6 and TRBJ1-5; 9 nucleotides match TRBD1. With 6 bases clipped from V and 4 bases from J, the junction kept 4 bases outside the gene matches. The CDR3 has 14 residues. Germline CDR1 and CDR2: SGHVS and FNYEAQ. The CDR3 DNA sequence: TGTGCCAGCAGTCTACAGGGGGCAAATCAGCCCCAGCATTTT. Protein: CASSLQGANQPQHF.

Of note for this clone: The sample has other DNA sequences that encode this CDR3 too. This chain joins TRBV6-5 and TRBJ2-7, with 7 bases matching TRBD1. J lost 0 bases, V lost 0 bases, and 5 bases had no gene match. The CDR3 is 16 amino acids. Germline lookup yields CDR1 MNHEY and CDR2 SVGAGI. The CDR3 spells CASSYSTGESSYEQYF. CDR3 sequence (DNA): TGTGCCAGCAGTTACTCTACAGGGGAGAGCTCCTACGAGCAGTACTTC.

CDR3 loop: CASTQQAYNQPQHF. The CDR3 coding sequence is TGTGCCAGCACTCAACAGGCATACAATCAGCCCCAGCATTTT. The chain uses TRBV2 and TRBJ1-5, with a weak D call TRBD1 (5 bases). Germline CDR1 is SNHLY and CDR2 is FYNNEI. V was clipped by 7 bases and J by 3 bases, with 13 bases between them. This CDR3 has 14 amino acids.